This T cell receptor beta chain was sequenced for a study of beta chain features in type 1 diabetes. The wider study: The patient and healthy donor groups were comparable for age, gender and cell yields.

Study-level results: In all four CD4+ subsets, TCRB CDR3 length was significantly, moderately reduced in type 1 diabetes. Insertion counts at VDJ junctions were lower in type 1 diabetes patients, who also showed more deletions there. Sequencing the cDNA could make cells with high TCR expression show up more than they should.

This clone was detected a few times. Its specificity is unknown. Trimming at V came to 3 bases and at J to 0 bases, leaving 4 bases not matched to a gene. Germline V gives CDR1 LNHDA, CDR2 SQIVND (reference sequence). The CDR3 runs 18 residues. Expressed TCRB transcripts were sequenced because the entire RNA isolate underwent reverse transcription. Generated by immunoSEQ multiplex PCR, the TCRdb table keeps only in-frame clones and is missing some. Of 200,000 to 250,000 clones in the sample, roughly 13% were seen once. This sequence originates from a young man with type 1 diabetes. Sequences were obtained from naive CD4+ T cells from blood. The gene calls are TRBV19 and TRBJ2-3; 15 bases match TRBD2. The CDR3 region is CASSMGLAGGSSTDTQYF. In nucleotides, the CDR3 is TGTGCCAGTAGTATGGGACTAGCGGGGGGCTCTAGCACAGATACGCAGTATTTT. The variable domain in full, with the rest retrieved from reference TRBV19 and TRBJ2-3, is DGGITQSPKYLFRKEGQNVTLSCEQNLNHDAMYWYRQDPGQGLRLIYYSQIVNDFQKGDIAEGYSVSREKKESFPLTVTSAQKNPTAFYLCASSMGLAGGSSTDTQYFGPGTRLTVL.